The 8 T cell receptor beta chains listed next were all sequenced from one sample in a study of blood T cell repertoires in COVID-19. This table comes from immunoSEQ multiplex PCR, and its TCRdb copy is limited to in-frame clones, with some not included. The profile shows some 200,000 clones, 84% of them singletons. The sequencing sample was made of peripheral blood. All receptors derive from a man aged 50 to 59 with active or convalescent COVID-19.

This clone was detected once. V is TRBV5-1 and J is TRBJ2-1; 9 bases agree with TRBD2. CDR1 and CDR2 (germline): SGHRS, YFSETQ. CDR3 length: 17 residues. The junction had 9 bases not matched to a gene; V was cut back by 1 base and J by 4 bases. CDR3 loop: CASSLSLTSGQYNEQFF. Here the CDR3 DNA reads TGCGCCAGCAGCTTGAGCCTGACTAGCGGACAATACAATGAGCAGTTCTTC.

CDR3 DNA: TGTGCCAGCAGCCCCGGAGGGGAACAGCCCCAGCATTTT. Translation gives CASSPGGEQPQHF. The J gene is TRBJ1-5, the V gene TRBV27, with D perhaps matching TRBD1 (5 bases). With 6 bases removed from V and 7 bases from J, the gap between germline ends came to 13 bases. CDR1 is MNHEY and CDR2 is SMNVEV in the germline V gene (reference sequence). The CDR3 loop spans 13 amino acids.

J is TRBJ1-1 and V is TRBV5-1; the D gene is possibly TRBD1 (5 bases). CDR1 and CDR2 from the germline V gene are SGHRS and YFSETQ. The CDR3 length is 14 residues. Trimming removed 0 bases at V and 8 bases at J, with 14 bases between. CDR3 sequence reads: CASSLAVRGEEAFF. The CDR3 region has the DNA TGCGCCAGCAGCTTGGCCGTTCGGGGGGAGGAAGCTTTCTTT.

This chain connects TRBV5-4 to TRBJ1-1; D is perhaps TRBD1 (5 bases). This CDR3 is built from 14 residues. The V gene's germline CDR1 is SGHNT and CDR2 YYREEE (reference sequence). The V end lost 2 bases, the J end lost 1 base, and 9 bases lay between the germline ends. CDR3 bases: TGTGCCAGCAGCTTATCAAGGGGGAACACTGAAGCTTTCTTT. Its translation: CASSLSRGNTEAFF.

The chain uses TRBV5-1 and TRBJ2-5; perhaps TRBD2 as D (5 bases). The germline V gene encodes CDR1 SGHRS and CDR2 YFSETQ. The germline V and J ends were trimmed by 3 bases and 5 bases, with 14 bases remaining between them. The CDR3 covers 14 residues. Written as DNA, the CDR3 is TGCGCCAGCAGCTGGATAGAGGCGGGCGAGACCCAGTACTTC. Protein product: CASSWIEAGETQYF.

V is TRBV7-2 and J is TRBJ2-3, with 7 bases identical to TRBD2. Unmatched junction bases numbered 10, after V lost 4 bases and J lost 6 bases. The length of the CDR3 is 15 residues. Germline V gene sequence: CDR1 SGHTA, CDR2 FQGNSA. The CDR3 here is CASSSQRGGTDTQYF. The CDR3 DNA reads TGTGCCAGCAGCTCCCAGCGGGGAGGGACGGATACGCAGTATTTT.

CDR3 bases: TGTGCCAGTAGCGGTTCTAGCACAGATACGCAGTATTTT. Translated: CASSGSSTDTQYF. The J gene is TRBJ2-3, the V gene TRBV19; no clear D. The CDR3 is made up of 13 amino acids. Trimming shortened V by 6 bases and J by 0 bases, and 7 bases separated the two germline ends. Germline V CDR1 and CDR2: LNHDA, SQIVND (reference sequence).

The rearrangement uses TRBV7-3 and TRBJ2-2; 8 bases are a match to TRBD1. The junction had 15 bases not matched to a gene; V was cut back by 5 bases and J by 7 bases. CDR1 SGHTA and CDR2 FQGTGA come from the germline V gene. This CDR3 has 17 amino acids. The CDR3 spells CASSPSRGTGGHGELFF. CDR3 nucleotide sequence: TGTGCCAGCAGCCCCTCCAGGGGGACAGGTGGCCACGGGGAGCTGTTTTTT.